The clone carrying this TCR beta chain was detected a few times. The sample is drawn from a study of blood T cells in healthy people across ages. CDR1 MDHEN and CDR2 SYDVKM come from the germline V gene. This CDR3 spans 14 amino acids. Primed by a sample-barcoded 5' primer and a J-beta primer mix, a second PCR proceeded for about 6 to 11 cycles. MiXCR was run by TCRdb on the 5' RACE reads, yielding one entry per CDR3 protein. The table has more than 1,000,000 distinct CDR3 sequences, roughly 24% seen once. These data are also associated with another study on T cells of mothers and their children.

The chain is built from TRBV28 and TRBJ2-5, with no clear D. Gene TRBJ2-7 matches the end of the DNA better, so the J call may be wrong. The sequence was collected from a girl aged 2-10 years in good health. Sequences were obtained from blood. The CDR3 spells CASSFPRVSAEQYF. CDR3 DNA: TGTGCCAGCAGTTTCCCTCGGGTGAGCGCCGAGCAGTACTTC.